Listed below are T cell receptor beta chains from one sample, sequenced in a study of blood T cell repertoires in COVID-19. The repertoire was sequenced with immunoSEQ multiplex PCR; TCRdb's copy has only in-frame clones and lacks some. The sample carries 150,000 or so clones, 70% to 90% recorded once. The sequenced material came from peripheral blood. The receptor set was obtained from a man aged 45-65 years with active or convalescent COVID-19. The CDR3 runs from the conserved cysteine through the conserved F or W. A D gene is named only where the DNA matches it firmly. Where a row states a size, it is once, few, many or the class of an expanded clone; other rows omit it.

CDR3: CASSQDQSENEKLFF
DNA: TGCGCCAGCAGCCAAGATCAGTCGGAGAATGAAAAACTGTTTTTT
size: -
V: TRBV4-3
J: TRBJ1-4
D: -

CDR3: CASSQTTNYGYTF
DNA: TGTGCCAGCAGCCAGACTACCAACTATGGCTACACCTTC
size: -
V: TRBV14
J: TRBJ1-2
D: -

CDR3: CASSLLAGGSTDTQYF
DNA: TGTGCCAGCAGCCTACTAGCGGGAGGTAGCACAGATACGCAGTATTTT
size: -
V: TRBV3-1/TRBV3-2
J: TRBJ2-3
D: TRBD2

CDR3: CASSLNRGRGYTF
DNA: TGTGCCAGCAGCTTAAATAGGGGCCGTGGCTACACCTTC
size: once
V: TRBV7-3
J: TRBJ1-2
D: -

CDR3: CASSKLPRAPQGTNSPLHF
DNA: TGTGCCAGCAGTAAATTGCCGCGGGCCCCTCAGGGGACCAATTCACCCCTCCACTTT
size: -
V: TRBV2
J: TRBJ1-6
D: -

CDR3: CASSFGGVMNNSPLHF
DNA: TGTGCCAGCAGTTTCGGGGGGGTCATGAATAATTCACCCCTCCACTTT
size: -
V: TRBV27
J: TRBJ1-6
D: -

CDR3: CASSSRDRAYGYTF
DNA: TGTGCCAGCAGTTCCCGGGACAGGGCCTATGGCTACACCTTC
size: -
V: TRBV21-1
J: TRBJ1-2
D: -

CDR3: CASSPKPRTSGETQYF
DNA: TGTGCCAGCAGCCCTAAACCACGTACTAGCGGGGAGACCCAGTACTTC
size: -
V: TRBV7-3
J: TRBJ2-5
D: TRBD2

CDR3: CATSDFKRGGSYEQYF
DNA: TGTGCCACCAGTGATTTCAAGCGGGGGGGATCCTACGAGCAGTACTTC
size: once
V: TRBV24-1
J: TRBJ2-7
D: TRBD2

CDR3: CASSRRQGSSYEQFF
DNA: TGTGCCAGCAGCAGACGACAGGGTAGTAGTTATGAGCAGTTCTTC
size: -
V: TRBV5-6
J: TRBJ2-1
D: TRBD1

CDR3: CASSARGKANTGELFF
DNA: TGTGCCAGCAGCGCACGGGGGAAAGCGAACACCGGGGAGCTGTTTTTT
size: -
V: TRBV9
J: TRBJ2-2
D: -

CDR3: CASSSRFLAGQETQYF
DNA: TGTGCCAGCAGCTCCCGGTTTTTGGCGGGACAAGAGACCCAGTACTTC
size: few
V: TRBV11-3
J: TRBJ2-5
D: -

CDR3: CASRIAGAYNEQFF
DNA: TGTGCCAGCAGGATAGCGGGGGCGTACAATGAGCAGTTCTTC
size: -
V: TRBV6-5
J: TRBJ2-1
D: TRBD2

CDR3: CASSHGQGEGSPLHF
DNA: TGTGCCAGCAGTCACGGACAGGGGGAGGGTTCACCCCTCCACTTT
size: once
V: TRBV6-5
J: TRBJ1-6
D: TRBD1

CDR3: CASSGRGAAYEQYF
DNA: TGTGCCAGCAGCGGGCGGGGGGCAGCCTACGAGCAGTACTTC
size: few
V: TRBV5-4
J: TRBJ2-7
D: TRBD2

CDR3: CASRRDRVEPLHF
DNA: TGCGCCAGCCGCCGAGACAGGGTGGAACCCCTCCACTTT
size: -
V: TRBV4-3
J: TRBJ1-6
D: TRBD1

CDR3: CASSQQPGTNNSPLHF
DNA: TGTGCCAGCAGCCAACAGCCCGGGACAAATAATTCACCCCTCCACTTT
size: once
V: TRBV3-1/TRBV3-2
J: TRBJ1-6
D: -

CDR3: CASSLDRIIGEQFF
DNA: TGTGCCAGCAGCTTAGACAGGATTATCGGTGAGCAGTTCTTC
size: -
V: TRBV7-9
J: TRBJ2-1
D: -

CDR3: CASSEDRVREKLFF
DNA: TGTGCCAGCAGTGAAGACAGGGTACGCGAAAAACTGTTTTTT
size: once
V: TRBV27
J: TRBJ1-4
D: TRBD1

CDR3: CASSPSENTEAFF
DNA: TGTGCCAGCTCACCGAGCGAGAACACTGAAGCTTTCTTT
size: once
V: TRBV18
J: TRBJ1-1
D: -

CDR3: CSAQGGYTF
DNA: TGCAGTGCACAGGGGGGCTACACCTTC
size: few
V: TRBV20-1
J: TRBJ1-2
D: TRBD1

CDR3: CASSPGDRGTSGRPYEQYF
DNA: TGTGCCAGCAGTCCGGGGGACAGGGGGACTAGCGGGCGACCCTACGAGCAGTACTTC
size: -
V: TRBV6-2/TRBV6-3
J: TRBJ2-7
D: -